Each of the 21 T cell receptor beta chains below was sequenced from the same sample in a study of blood T cell repertoires in COVID-19. Profiling relied on immunoSEQ multiplex PCR, and the TCRdb table lists in-frame clones only, not all of them. The sample has approximately 250,000 clones, roughly 88% seen once. Source material: peripheral blood. These receptor sequences come from a middle-aged woman who had recovered from COVID-19.

The gene calls are TRBV5-1 and TRBJ2-5; no clear D. This CDR3 contains 14 residues. Between the trimmed V and J ends, which lost 0 bases and 5 bases, there was a span of 11 bases. The V gene's germline CDR1 is SGHRS and CDR2 YFSETQ. As DNA, the CDR3 is TGCGCCAGCAGCTTGGACTCTGACTCCGAGACCCAGTACTTC. It is translated as CASSLDSDSETQYF. The full variable domain, its missing parts supplied by reference TRBV5-1 and TRBJ2-5, is KAGVTQTPRYLIKTRGQQVTLSCSPISGHRSVSWYQQTPGQGLQFLFEYFSETQRNKGNFPGRFSGRQFSNSRSEMNVSTLELGDSALYLCASSLDSDSETQYFGPGTRLLVL.

This clone was observed once. The junction and the germline gene differ at one end; a read error may be behind it. This chain joins TRBV5-1 and TRBJ2-7, with D perhaps TRBD2 (6 bases). Germline lookup yields CDR1 SGHRS and CDR2 YFSETQ. The CDR3 loop spans 9 amino acids. CDR3 region: CASSLDRGF. CDR3 sequence (DNA): TGCGCCAGCAGCTTGGATCGGGGGTTC.

The rearrangement joins TRBV3-1 (or the pseudogene TRBV3-2) to TRBJ2-6, with D perhaps matching TRBD2 (6 bases). Per germline, CDR1 LGHDT and CDR2 YNNKEL (reference sequence). Trimming removed 4 bases from V and 3 bases from J, with 10 bases in between. The CDR3 consists of 15 residues. This chain's CDR3 is CASSPGGVGANVLTF. CDR3 bases: TGTGCCAGCAGCCCCGGAGGGGTTGGGGCCAACGTCCTGACTTTC.

The chain uses TRBV4-2 and TRBJ1-5; TRBD1 aligns across 8 bases. From germline, CDR1 is LGHNA and CDR2 YNFKEQ. The CDR3 sequence is 16 residues long. Trimming cost V 0 bases and J 5 bases; bases outside gene matches: 6. The CDR3 DNA sequence: TGTGCCAGCAGCCAAGATGGACAGGGCGGCGATCAGCCCCAGCATTTT. Protein: CASSQDGQGGDQPQHF.

V usage is TRBV3-1 (or the pseudogene TRBV3-2) and J usage is TRBJ1-6; 9 nucleotides align to TRBD1. The CDR3 totals 15 residues. The V and J ends lost 5 bases and 9 bases, in that order; junction bases with no gene match: 8. From germline, CDR1 is LGHDT and CDR2 YNNKEL (reference sequence). DNA for the CDR3: TGTGCCAGCAGCGTGACAGGGGGTAGGAGTTCACCCCTCCACTTT. Translating gives CASSVTGGRSSPLHF.

V and J are TRBV28 and TRBJ2-7, with 10 bases lining up with TRBD1. With V trimmed by 6 bases and J by 0 bases, 11 bases remained unmatched. Per the germline V gene, CDR1 is MDHEN and CDR2 is SYDVKM. The CDR3 runs to 17 residues. The CDR3 loop is CASSPGQGNPSSYEQYF. CDR3 in DNA: TGTGCCAGCAGCCCGGGACAGGGGAATCCAAGCTCCTACGAGCAGTACTTC.

The gene calls are TRBV6-2 or TRBV6-3 and TRBJ2-5, with 13 bases lining up with TRBD2. The CDR3 spans 15 residues. From germline, CDR1 is MNHEY and CDR2 SVGEGT. The V segment lost 5 bases and the J segment 4 bases; nucleotides outside the gene matches: 4. CDR3 sequence reads: CASSTSGGGVETQYF. The CDR3 DNA sequence: TGTGCCAGCAGTACTAGCGGGGGGGGCGTAGAGACCCAGTACTTC.

V gene TRBV5-1 combines with J gene TRBJ2-3, with 8 bases identical to TRBD1. The CDR3 sequence is 16 residues long. Germline CDR1 is SGHRS and CDR2 is YFSETQ. J gave up 4 bases and V 3 bases, and 10 bases lay outside the gene matches. Here the CDR3 DNA reads TGCGCCAGCAGCTCCGTTGAGGACAGGGCATCAGATACGCAGTATTTT. Protein sequence: CASSSVEDRASDTQYF.

The CDR3 nucleotides are TGTGCCAGCAGTTTCCTGCCGACGGCTTCGAGGGCTGAGCAGTTCTTC. Amino acid sequence: CASSFLPTASRAEQFF. The chain carries TRBV6-2 or TRBV6-3 and TRBJ2-1; weak D call: TRBD2 (5 bases). The V gene's germline CDR1 is MNHEY and CDR2 SVGEGT. The CDR3 extends over 16 amino acids. V lost 4 bases and J lost 9, with 22 bases in between.

The chain joins TRBV25-1 to TRBJ1-1; 9 bases align to TRBD1. The V and J ends lost 4 bases and 5 bases, in that order; junction bases with no gene match: 8. The CDR3 has 15 amino acids. CDR1 is MGHDK and CDR2 is SYGVNS in the germline V gene. CDR3 region: CASSVGQGRLTEAFF. Here the CDR3 DNA reads TGTGCCAGCAGTGTGGGACAGGGACGGTTGACTGAAGCTTTCTTT.

V gene TRBV28 combines with J gene TRBJ2-7; 9 bases agree with TRBD1. V was clipped by 6 bases and J by 5 bases; unmatched bases: 5. Per germline, CDR1 MDHEN and CDR2 SYDVKM. This CDR3 contains 13 residues. The CDR3, as DNA: TGTGCCAGCAGGACAGGGGGATTTGACGAGCAGTACTTC. It encodes CASRTGGFDEQYF. The full variable domain, its missing parts supplied by reference TRBV28 and TRBJ2-7, is DVKVTQSSRYLVKRTGEKVFLECVQDMDHENMFWYRQDPGLGLRLIYFSYDVKMKEKGDIPEGYSVSREKKERFSLILESASTNQTSMYLCASRTGGFDEQYFGPGTRLTVT.

The chain recombines TRBV5-6 with TRBJ1-6, with D perhaps TRBD1 (5 bases). The CDR3 totals 18 residues. Germline V CDR1 and CDR2: SGHDT, YYEEEE. V lost 4 bases to trimming and J lost 8 bases, with 25 bases between them. The CDR3 region has the DNA TGTGCCAGCAGCCATTCAGGGTGGTTTCGGTCTTTGGATTCACCCCTCCACTTT. Translating it yields CASSHSGWFRSLDSPLHF. Filled out from reference TRBV5-6 and TRBJ1-6, the complete variable domain reads DAGVTQSPTHLIKTRGQQVTLRCSPKSGHDTVSWYQQALGQGPQFIFQYYEEEERQRGNFPDRFSGHQFPNYSSELNVNALLLGDSALYLCASSHSGWFRSLDSPLHFGNGTRLTVT.

The genes are TRBV7-2 and TRBJ2-5, with 11 bases matching TRBD2. After removal of 6 bases from V and 4 bases from J, the junction contained 7 bases not matched to a gene. This CDR3 comprises 15 residues. CDR1 is SGHTA and CDR2 is FQGNSA in the germline V gene. CDR3 nucleotides: TGTGCCAGCAGTCCAATAGCGGGGGGGCCAGAGACCCAGTACTTC. Protein sequence: CASSPIAGGPETQYF.

There are a few counts of this clone. The rearrangement links TRBV28 to TRBJ2-2; D not resolved. The germline V gene encodes CDR1 MDHEN and CDR2 SYDVKM. The ends were cut back, 7 bases at V and 1 base at J, with 10 bases in the middle. This CDR3 is 14 amino acids long. CDR3 nucleotide sequence: TGTGCCAGCAACGCAGATTTGAACACCGGGGAGCTGTTTTTT. Protein product: CASNADLNTGELFF.

This rearrangement joins TRBV7-9 to TRBJ2-2, with unresolved D. CDR3 length: 14 residues. CDR1 and CDR2 from the germline V gene are SEHNR and FQNEAQ (reference sequence). The V end lost 7 bases, the J end lost 2 bases, and 11 bases lay between the germline ends. The CDR3 spells CASKSGQNTGELFF. DNA for the CDR3: TGTGCCAGCAAGTCAGGTCAAAACACCGGGGAGCTGTTTTTT.

The chain recombines TRBV3-1 (or the pseudogene TRBV3-2) with TRBJ2-7; possible D gene TRBD1, 7 bases. This CDR3 spans 14 amino acids. Germline values: CDR1 LGHDT, CDR2 YNNKEL (reference sequence). V was cut by 4 bases and J by 5 bases, with 15 bases left in between. CDR3 nucleotides: TGTGCCAGCAGCCGAGAACAGGGGAGGAACGAGCAGTACTTC. This encodes CASSREQGRNEQYF.

There are a few counts of this clone. The gene calls are TRBV27 and TRBJ1-2; the D gene is possibly TRBD1 (5 bases). CDR3 length: 15 amino acids. The V end lost 5 bases, the J end lost 5 bases, and 18 bases lay between the germline ends. CDR1 is MNHEY, CDR2 SMNVEV, per germline (reference sequence). The CDR3 nucleotides read TGTGCCAGCAGTCTCGGACAAGGGGTGGGATATGGCTACACCTTC. It translates to CASSLGQGVGYGYTF.

The chain uses TRBV2 and TRBJ2-2; TRBD1 agrees at 8 bases. Per the germline V gene, CDR1 is SNHLY and CDR2 is FYNNEI. The CDR3 length is 14 residues. V was clipped by 6 bases and J by 5 bases; unmatched bases: 5. This chain's CDR3 is CASRKTGETGELFF. The CDR3 DNA is TGTGCCAGCAGGAAGACAGGGGAGACCGGGGAGCTGTTTTTT.

Worth noting for this clone: The conserved closing phenylalanine or tryptophan is absent in this CDR3, likely reflecting a read error. No DNA is shown, since the ends of the CDR3 on it are uncertain; the CDR3 is the one TCRdb lists. The V gene is TRBV2, the J gene TRBJ1-2; the table's TRBD1 call for D was not verified on the DNA. Germline CDR1 reads SNHLY; CDR2 reads FYNNEI. 14 amino acids form the CDR3, both terminal residues included. This CDR3 is CASSGRDRAGPWMI.

The chain uses TRBV7-2 and TRBJ2-7; a weak D match, TRBD1 (5 bases). The CDR3 has 15 amino acids. Per the germline V gene, CDR1 is SGHTA and CDR2 is FQGNSA. Trimming left V 3 bases short and J 6 bases short, with 18 bases between. CDR3 sequence reads: CASSFGSMTVGEQYF. The CDR3 DNA is TGTGCCAGCAGCTTCGGGTCCATGACAGTGGGCGAGCAGTACTTC.

This clone was recorded only once. The chain uses TRBV28 and TRBJ1-1, with a weak D call TRBD1 (5 bases). Germline V gives CDR1 MDHEN, CDR2 SYDVKM. This CDR3 is 14 amino acids long. V was clipped by 2 bases and J by 3 bases, with 10 bases between them. The CDR3 loop reads CASSLIREDTEAFF. The CDR3 nucleotides read TGTGCCAGCAGTTTAATCAGGGAGGACACTGAAGCTTTCTTT.